This T cell receptor (beta chain) comes out of a study of beta chain features in type 1 diabetes. General observations from the study: Individuals with type 1 diabetes displayed fewer insertions and more deletions at VDJ junctions.

Between the trimmed V and J ends, which lost 6 bases and 2 bases, there was a span of 13 bases. This CDR3 has 14 amino acids. Germline CDR1 SGHNT, CDR2 YYREEE (reference sequence). On average, the one heparinised blood draw given by each donor was approximately 120 mL. Expressed TCRB transcripts were sequenced because the isolated RNA had all been reverse transcribed beforehand. Sequenced by immunoSEQ multiplex PCR; TCRdb stores in-frame clones only, minus some. The sample includes a few hundred thousand clones, over 11% seen only once; the top ten take under 0.04%. A remark on this clone: Its specificity is not known.

The sequence came from a man younger than 40 in good health. The J gene is TRBJ2-3, the V gene TRBV5-4, with a possible D match to TRBD2 (6 bases). What was sequenced was naive CD4+ T cells from blood. The CDR3 coding sequence is TGTGCCAGCAAGTCGGCGGGACCCACAGATACGCAGTATTTT. Translated: CASKSAGPTDTQYF.